This T cell receptor (beta chain) was captured in a study of blood T cell repertoires in COVID-19 (dated by TCRdb to 2019 to 2021). As for the study more broadly: The collaborator samples originated in the United States, Italy and Spain and spanned the acute and convalescent phases of COVID-19. Where available, HLA class I and class II types were taken from metadata supplied by the sample provider and were not determined by assay-based typing. The material from the prospective study consisted of cDNA or gDNA derived from T cells, B-cell-depleted T cells, or PBMCs. The sample metadata nearly always contained a de-identified subject ID, COVID-19 status, age in years and sex. Samples came from the ongoing ImmuneRACE study (first 160 participants) plus 1,254 subjects from 6 global collaborators. The repertoires were released in a freely available public database intended as a resource for research on the immune response to SARS-CoV-2. Subjects who had been exposed to COVID-19, were actively infected with it, or had recovered from it provided the deeply sampled blood TCRbeta repertoires that made up the dataset.

The study at large found these results: How much clinical and demographic metadata was included differed by source and by participant, and the metadata was provided uncurated.

Including the terminal cysteine and phenylalanine, the CDR3 comprises 16 residues. Kept here is only the CDR3 DNA, which spans 48 bases and is read in frame from base 1. From V the trimming removes 3 bases and from J it removes 4 bases, while the gene matches leave 7 bases of the junction unaccounted for. CDR1 and CDR2, per the germline V gene (reference sequence), are LNHDA and SQIVND. One collaborating source in Seattle enrolled patients during active infection and followed them longitudinally through the course of disease. Collaborating institutions collected whole blood in K2EDTA tubes following their own protocols. Collaborator samples were shipped for TCRbeta analysis as frozen whole blood, isolated PBMCs, or DNA extracted from either sample type. TCRbeta CDR3 regions were amplified from genomic DNA by means of the immunoSEQ Assay, a bias-controlled multiplex PCR. As for how the authors treated the data: The number of nucleated cells in each sample was estimated from the amplification of reference gene primers within the assay. To quantify the absolute abundance of each unique TCRbeta CDR3 rearrangement, sequence reads were collapsed and filtered. For each sample, productive Simpson clonality was calculated as the square root of Simpson's diversity index over productive rearrangements. Sourced from immuneACCESS, this table was stored by TCRdb with only in-frame sequences that have V and J called. A share of the clones is absent; for the studies checked, an unresolved V gene accounts for under half, and the remainder has no known explanation. That table furnishes V, J and clone size, whereas the DNA furnished D and trimming. Within this sample are around 440,000 clones, with 70% to 90% of them counted one time only. The ten largest clonotypes hold roughly 12% of the sample.

As for this clone: The target of this receptor is not known. No base qualities exist here, and no much larger clone lies one base off it.

The sequence was collected from a woman aged 50 to 65 with COVID-19, enrolled during active disease. Sequencing was done on a sample of peripheral blood. The V gene is TRBV19 and the J gene is TRBJ1-2; 11 bases in the middle match TRBD1. In nucleotides, the sequence is TGTGCCAGTAGTATCAGGACCGGGACAGGGGGCTATGGCTACACCTTC. It translates to CASSIRTGTGGYGYTF.